A selection of T cell receptor beta chains follows, all from one sample in a study of PD-1 blockade in classical Hodgkin lymphoma. Sequencing was performed with immunoSEQ multiplex PCR; in TCRdb, only in-frame clones are kept and a portion is missing. The sample holds tens of thousands of clones, 69% seen once. This material consisted of peripheral blood mononuclear cells (PBMCs), taken before the fourth cycle of nivolumab. The source of these receptors is a human donor with classical Hodgkin lymphoma. Each CDR3 is given with its conserved first and last residue. Each record gives: V gene, J gene, CDR3 protein.

V: TRBV30
J: TRBJ1-5
CDR3: CAWSVRRQPQHF

V: TRBV7-9
J: TRBJ2-1
CDR3: CASGPDRFHNEQFF

V: TRBV5-6
J: TRBJ1-6
CDR3: CASSPGTVNSPLHF

V: TRBV28
J: TRBJ1-2
CDR3: CASSFRQAARGYTF

V: TRBV5-1
J: TRBJ2-1
CDR3: CASSLLGGGGGNYNEQFF

V: TRBV5-6
J: TRBJ1-1
CDR3: CASSLGRNTEAFF

V: TRBV9
J: TRBJ1-3
CDR3: CASSVESSGNTIYF

V: TRBV6-4
J: TRBJ2-3
CDR3: CASSDRGNPTDTQYF

V: TRBV6-4
J: TRBJ1-2
CDR3: CASSEAQGAKGYTF

V: TRBV25-1
J: TRBJ1-2
CDR3: CASSDGQGFYGYTF

V: TRBV9
J: TRBJ2-5
CDR3: CASLRVSGGHHKETQYF

V: TRBV5-1
J: TRBJ2-1
CDR3: CASSPPRDRHNEQFF

V: TRBV13
J: TRBJ2-7
CDR3: CASSYGTGASYEQYF

V: TRBV7-3
J: TRBJ2-1
CDR3: CASSSGGNNNEQFF

V: TRBV4-2
J: TRBJ1-1
CDR3: CASSQEIEETEAFF

V: TRBV4-2
J: TRBJ1-5
CDR3: CASSQDPGTAYSNQPQHF

V: TRBV11-2
J: TRBJ2-5
CDR3: CASSLSGLDQTQYF

V: TRBV19
J: TRBJ2-6
CDR3: CASSIGQGAGANVLTF

V: TRBV11-2
J: TRBJ2-7
CDR3: CASSRWGQVAYEQYF

V: TRBV5-4
J: TRBJ2-3
CDR3: CASSRIYTDTQYF

V: TRBV15
J: TRBJ1-3
CDR3: CATSRDWAPGDTIYF

V: TRBV5-7
J: TRBJ2-2
CDR3: CASSLVQGLVNTGELFF

V: TRBV5-4
J: TRBJ2-7
CDR3: CASSLSALGEQYF

V: TRBV5-1
J: TRBJ1-5
CDR3: CASRLDGYSNQPQHF

V: TRBV7-2
J: TRBJ1-2
CDR3: CASSPYLTGGESYGYTF

V: TRBV11-2
J: TRBJ2-3
CDR3: CASSLDWWWTTDTQYF

V: TRBV10-3
J: TRBJ1-3
CDR3: CAMTPGGNTIYF

V: TRBV5-1
J: TRBJ2-1
CDR3: CASRWGNEQFF

V: TRBV2
J: TRBJ2-7
CDR3: CASSAPPTGINEQYF

V: TRBV7-9
J: TRBJ2-7
CDR3: CASSPGTGTFYEQYF

V: TRBV6-6
J: TRBJ1-1
CDR3: CASSYKGKNTEAFF

V: TRBV19
J: TRBJ2-7
CDR3: CASSGSARPNYEQYF

V: TRBV7-6
J: TRBJ2-7
CDR3: CASSYTRGTGEQYF

V: TRBV28
J: TRBJ1-4
CDR3: CASSLSYNEKLFF

V: TRBV25-1
J: TRBJ2-3
CDR3: CASSERGLIQYF

V: TRBV7-9
J: TRBJ1-2
CDR3: CASSLMDLGEQGYTF

V: TRBV7-9
J: TRBJ2-7
CDR3: CASSPGRRDEQYF

V: TRBV7-2
J: TRBJ2-5
CDR3: CASSSWDSEETQYF

V: TRBV7-3
J: TRBJ2-3
CDR3: CASSLIPGPRGADTQYF

V: TRBV7-3
J: TRBJ2-3
CDR3: CASSPLGGYTDTQYF

V: TRBV11-3
J: TRBJ2-7
CDR3: CASSLAPRVRTYEQYF

V: TRBV7-7
J: TRBJ2-1
CDR3: CASSLTQGYNEQFF

V: TRBV10-3
J: TRBJ2-1
CDR3: CAISESTGNEQFF

V: TRBV7-2
J: TRBJ2-7
CDR3: CASSWPTSPSSYEQYF

V: TRBV29-1
J: TRBJ2-5
CDR3: CSVGETQYF

V: TRBV7-9
J: TRBJ2-5
CDR3: CASSPGRGQETQYF

V: TRBV2
J: TRBJ2-1
CDR3: CASRGPTLSHNEQFF

V: TRBV5-1
J: TRBJ2-2
CDR3: CASSWPHTGELFF

V: TRBV11-3
J: TRBJ2-7
CDR3: CASSPEASFIDEQYF

V: TRBV28
J: TRBJ2-5
CDR3: CASSFLAGGPETQYF